The 21 T cell receptor beta chains below come from one sample, sequenced in a study of OX40 agonist ivuxolimab in advanced cancers. Using immunoSEQ multiplex PCR, the repertoire was profiled, and TCRdb retains in-frame clones only, with some absent. The sample holds tens of thousands of clones, about 90% seen once. The sample consisted of CD4+ or CD8+ T cells sorted from blood, taken in a trial of the OX40 agonist ivuxolimab. The receptors stem from an adult with an advanced solid tumor such as melanoma, head and neck, liver or kidney cancer.

The J gene is TRBJ1-1, the V gene TRBV15, with D unclear. Trimming pared 0 bases from V and 0 bases from J, leaving 5 bases between. The CDR3 totals 14 residues. CDR1 and CDR2 (germline): LNHNV, YYDKDF (reference sequence). CDR3 sequence (DNA): TGTGCCACCAGCAGAGATCGGTTGAACACTGAAGCTTTCTTT. The encoded protein is CATSRDRLNTEAFF.

This clone was recorded a few times. This chain joins TRBV2 and TRBJ1-5; no definite D call. The CDR3 has 14 residues. The V end lost 3 bases, the J end lost 2 bases, and 8 bases lay between the germline ends. Germline V gives CDR1 SNHLY, CDR2 FYNNEI. The CDR3 reads CASSEMTGNQPQHF. The CDR3 DNA reads as TGTGCCAGCAGTGAGATGACCGGCAATCAGCCCCAGCATTTT.

CDR3 sequence: CASGTGGAGTDTQYF. DNA for the CDR3: TGCGCCAGCGGGACAGGGGGCGCGGGCACAGATACGCAGTATTTT. This chain links TRBV5-1 with TRBJ2-3, with 12 bases that match TRBD1. The junction had 4 bases not matched to a gene; V was cut back by 7 bases and J by 1 base. The CDR3 is 15 amino acids. Germline V lookup: CDR1 SGHRS, CDR2 YFSETQ.

This chain connects TRBV19 to TRBJ1-1, with 8 bases that match TRBD1. Germline V gene lookup returns CDR1 LNHDA and CDR2 SQIVND (reference sequence). The CDR3 has 12 residues. V was pared by 6 bases and J by 10 bases, with 7 bases of the junction left unmatched. The CDR3 spells CASSPPDRGAFF. The CDR3 DNA reads TGTGCCAGTAGCCCCCCCGACAGGGGAGCTTTCTTT.

V is TRBV11-2 and J is TRBJ2-7; no clear D gene. V lost 3 bases, J lost 4 bases, and 16 bases lay in between. CDR1 is SGHAT, CDR2 FQNNGV, per germline. The length of the CDR3 is 15 residues. The chain's CDR3 is CASSFGNSIRYEQYF. In DNA, the CDR3 is TGTGCCAGCAGCTTTGGGAACTCGATACGGTACGAGCAGTACTTC.

V gene TRBV7-8 combines with J gene TRBJ2-7, with 13 bases aligning to TRBD2. This CDR3 has 17 amino acids. With V trimmed by 5 bases and J by 3 bases, 10 bases remained unmatched. CDR1 is SGHVS, CDR2 FQNEAQ, per germline. CDR3 amino acids: CASSPRRLAGGGYEQYF. CDR3 nucleotide sequence: TGTGCCAGCAGCCCTAGAAGACTAGCGGGAGGCGGCTACGAGCAGTACTTC.

V is TRBV18 and J is TRBJ1-4; 10 bases fit TRBD1. CDR3 length: 15 amino acids. Germline CDR1 is KGHSH and CDR2 is LQKENI. V trimming: 5 bases; J trimming: 3 bases; junction bases outside the gene matches: 3. The CDR3 sequence is CASSAGTGANEKLFF. In DNA form, the CDR3 reads TGTGCCAGCTCAGCCGGGACAGGGGCTAATGAAAAACTGTTTTTT.

The rearrangement links TRBV28 to TRBJ2-2; D perhaps matches TRBD2 (5 bases). Deletions cut 1 base from V and 9 bases from J, with 12 bases between. This CDR3 is built from 14 residues. Germline V CDR1 and CDR2: MDHEN, SYDVKM. The CDR3 loop is CASSLSGKGRELFF. The CDR3 DNA is TGTGCCAGCAGTTTATCGGGGAAGGGCCGGGAGCTGTTTTTT.

This chain connects TRBV29-1 to TRBJ2-1; TRBD2 aligns across 8 bases. Germline V gives CDR1 SQVTM, CDR2 ANQGSEA. With V trimmed by 7 bases and J by 5 bases, 22 bases remained unmatched. This CDR3 has 18 residues. CDR3 nucleotide sequence: TGCAGCGCGAGGTTGGGTAGAGGAAAACTAGCGGCTAACAATGAGCAGTTCTTC. Encoded protein: CSARLGRGKLAANNEQFF.

This clone has only one observation. The J gene is TRBJ2-1, the V gene TRBV6-5, with 8 bases fitting TRBD2. The germline gives CDR1 MNHEY, CDR2 SVGAGI. The CDR3 contains 13 residues. J was trimmed by 9 bases and V by 5 bases; bases with no gene match: 6. The CDR3 DNA reads as TGTGCCAGCAGTGCCGGGACTAGTTTTGAGCAGTTCTTC. It codes for CASSAGTSFEQFF.

This chain joins TRBV5-6 and TRBJ2-2; 7 nucleotides match TRBD2. Germline V gene lookup returns CDR1 SGHDT and CDR2 YYEEEE. V lost 5 bases and J lost 1; bases outside the gene matches: 5. The CDR3 runs to 15 residues. This CDR3 reads CASRQTSVNTGELFF. The CDR3 nucleotides read TGTGCCAGCAGGCAAACTAGCGTGAACACCGGGGAGCTGTTTTTT.

This chain uses TRBV7-9 with TRBJ2-5; D not certain. The CDR3 is 11 residues long. Trimming pared 5 bases from V and 5 bases from J, leaving 6 bases between. Germline-derived CDR1 and CDR2 are SEHNR and FQNEAQ (reference sequence). CDR3 region: CASSAGETQYF. The CDR3 DNA sequence: TGTGCCAGCAGCGCCGGGGAGACCCAGTACTTC.

The chain carries TRBV7-3 and TRBJ2-1; TRBD2 is a possible D gene (6 bases). The CDR3 sequence is 15 residues long. Per germline, CDR1 SGHTA and CDR2 FQGTGA. The V and J ends lost 2 bases and 15 bases respectively, with 23 bases between them. The CDR3 is CASSLEASGTGVWFF. Written as DNA, the CDR3 is TGTGCCAGCAGCTTAGAGGCTTCCGGGACTGGAGTCTGGTTCTTC.

V is TRBV5-1 and J is TRBJ2-5; D perhaps matches TRBD2 (5 bases). Germline loops: CDR1 SGHRS, CDR2 YFSETQ. The length of the CDR3 is 13 residues. Trimming removed 2 bases from V and 0 bases from J, with 5 bases in between. CDR3 bases: TGCGCCAGCAGCTTAGCGGACCAAGAGACCCAGTACTTC. As protein: CASSLADQETQYF. Variable domain in full (rest from reference TRBV5-1 and TRBJ2-5): KAGVTQTPRYLIKTRGQQVTLSCSPISGHRSVSWYQQTPGQGLQFLFEYFSETQRNKGNFPGRFSGRQFSNSRSEMNVSTLELGDSALYLCASSLADQETQYFGPGTRLLVL.

This sequence joins TRBV6-1 and TRBJ1-2; 7 nucleotides agree with TRBD1. Germline lookup yields CDR1 MNHNS and CDR2 SASEGT. J gave up 8 bases and V 7 bases, and 4 bases lay outside the gene matches. CDR3 length: 11 amino acids. The CDR3 DNA reads as TGTGCCAGCATCATGGGACAGGGCTACACCTTC. It translates to CASIMGQGYTF.

Concerning this clone: Other DNA sequences within the sample encode an identical CDR3. V is TRBV6-6 and J is TRBJ2-1; D gene uncertain. This CDR3 has 15 residues. From germline, CDR1 is MNHNY and CDR2 SVGAGI (reference sequence). Trimming removed 3 bases at V and 0 bases at J, with 9 bases between. DNA for the CDR3: TGTGCCAGCAGTTATGAGGCGAGCTCCTACAATGAGCAGTTCTTC. Its translation: CASSYEASSYNEQFF.

This chain connects TRBV5-1 to TRBJ2-3, with D maybe TRBD2 (5 bases). The CDR3 spans 16 residues. Trimming removed 1 base at V and 3 bases at J, with 15 bases between. Looked up from germline, CDR1 is SGHRS and CDR2 is YFSETQ. Here the CDR3 reads CASSLMSGTRTDTQYF. The CDR3 nucleotides are TGCGCCAGCAGCTTGATGTCGGGAACTCGGACAGATACGCAGTATTTT.

The chain joins TRBV5-1 to TRBJ2-6; 7 bases line up with TRBD2. The ends lost 0 bases at V and 3 bases at J; junction bases unmatched: 6. Germline V gene sequence: CDR1 SGHRS, CDR2 YFSETQ. The CDR3 is 17 amino acids. Here the CDR3 DNA reads TGCGCCAGCAGCTTGGCCGGAGGACTAGGTGGGGCCAACGTCCTGACTTTC. It yields the protein CASSLAGGLGGANVLTF.

The chain recombines TRBV7-6 with TRBJ2-7, with 8 positions matching TRBD2. The CDR3 is made up of 17 amino acids. Per germline, CDR1 SGHVS and CDR2 FNYEAQ. Trimming at V came to 0 bases and at J to 0 bases, leaving 7 bases not matched to a gene. The DNA for the CDR3 is TGTGCCAGCAGCTTAGCGTATACTAGCGGAAGCTCCTACGAGCAGTACTTC. Translation: CASSLAYTSGSSYEQYF.

This sequence joins TRBV10-3 and TRBJ2-7; TRBD2 aligns across 11 bases. V gave up 10 bases and J gave up 2 bases; unmatched junction bases: 4. CDR3 length equals 13 residues. The germline V gene has CDR1 ENHRY and CDR2 SYGVKD. The CDR3 protein is CATGTSGAYEQYF. DNA for the CDR3: TGTGCCACTGGGACTAGCGGAGCCTACGAGCAGTACTTC.

CDR3 amino acids: CASSSVGRVGNTEAFF. DNA of the CDR3: TGTGCCAGTAGTTCTGTCGGGAGGGTCGGGAACACTGAAGCTTTCTTT. The J gene is TRBJ1-1, the V gene TRBV19; D ambiguous. Germline CDR1 is LNHDA and CDR2 is SQIVND (reference sequence). This CDR3 has 16 residues. The V and J ends lost 5 bases and 1 base respectively, with 17 bases between them.